The clone carrying this TCR beta chain was detected once. The antigen is not known. Samples were taken several times over chemoradiotherapy. This entry comes from a study of chemoradiotherapy in HPV16-positive cancers. Sequencing was performed with immunoSEQ multiplex PCR; in TCRdb, only in-frame clones are kept and a portion is missing. The data hold about 66,000 clones, with more than 70% observed a single time. Regarding the study as a whole: HPV-responsive T-cell expansion during chemoradiotherapy was linked to improved recurrence-free survival in HPV16-positive patients. Functional assays defining HPV-specific T cells used only two HPV16-positive patients. Non-HPV-specific T cells did not expand in tumors during treatment, whereas candidate HPV-specific clones and E7-related motifs did.

The CDR3 runs to 15 residues. The sample was blood, taken from a patient who underwent chemoradiotherapy. This chain joins TRBV21-1 and TRBJ1-3; the table gives TRBD1 as D, unverified against the DNA. TRBV21-1 is termed a pseudogene. This TCR came from a human donor with HPV-associated anogenital cancer. CDR3 residues: CASSSGQGAGNTIYF. In DNA form, the CDR3 reads TGTGCCAGCAGCAGTGGACAGGGCGCTGGAAACACCATATATTTT.